This entry lists 28 T cell receptor beta chains sequenced from one sample in a study of vaccination and CD4 T cells after COVID-19. The Oncomine TCR Beta short-read assay generated sequence data from the DNA of cultured CD4+ T cells. TCRdb itself ran the PCR reads through MiXCR, one entry per CDR3 protein. The sample holds 4,000 to 5,000 distinct CDR3 sequences; approximately 64% are singletons and the top ten take 32%. Treatment described: roughly 11-day PBMC culture with coronavirus spike peptide pools or control peptides (ViraFEST assay). The unexposed donor gave CD4+ T cells before the COVID-19 pandemic (2011-2018). No antigen has been identified for these receptors. Source material: CD4+ T cells from blood, cultured in vitro. Source of these receptors: a human donor in good health.

This chain uses TRBV12-3 or TRBV12-4 with TRBJ2-7, with 8 nucleotides matching TRBD1. The CDR3 totals 15 residues. V shed 6 bases and J 3 bases; nucleotides not matched to a gene: 10. Written as DNA, the CDR3 is TGTGCCAGCAGCTCCGGGACAGGTTCTTTCTACGAGCAGTACTTC. The encoded protein is CASSSGTGSFYEQYF.

There are a few counts of this clonotype. The chain uses TRBV10-3 and TRBJ1-6, with D tentatively TRBD1 (6 bases). This CDR3 has 16 residues. The germline CDR1 and CDR2 sequences are ENHRY and SYGVKD. V shed 3 bases and J shed 5 bases, with 14 bases lying between them. CDR3 in DNA: TGTGCCATCAGTGAAGTAAAGGGGGGGAATAATTCACCCCTCCACTTT. Its protein is CAISEVKGGNNSPLHF.

The chain has TRBV28 and TRBJ2-1, with unresolved D. CDR1 is MDHEN and CDR2 is SYDVKM in the germline V gene. CDR3 length equals 17 residues. The germline V and J ends were trimmed by 5 bases and 6 bases, with 23 bases remaining between them. The CDR3 is CASSPLLSPHIVNEQFF. CDR3 DNA: TGTGCCAGCAGTCCCCTATTGAGCCCCCACATTGTCAATGAGCAGTTCTTC.

This chain joins TRBV15 and TRBJ1-2; D call uncertain. Deletions cut 1 base from V and 1 base from J, with 10 bases between. Germline V gene data show CDR1 as LNHNV and CDR2 as YYDKDF (reference sequence). The CDR3 runs to 15 residues. The CDR3 loop reads CATSRVVGSNYGYTF. The CDR3 region has the DNA TGTGCCACCAGCAGAGTGGTGGGCAGTAACTATGGCTACACCTTC.

The genes are TRBV20-1 and TRBJ1-2; D is undetermined. Germline CDR1 reads DFQATT; CDR2 reads SNEGSKA (reference sequence). CDR3 length: 14 amino acids. Trimming removed 6 bases at V and 5 bases at J, with 19 bases between. The CDR3 loop is CSASGEFSGYGYTF. The CDR3, as DNA: TGCAGTGCATCGGGAGAGTTTTCGGGGTATGGCTACACCTTC.

The V call is TRBV15, the J call TRBJ1-5; D may be TRBD1 (5 bases). Trimming stripped 5 bases from V and 3 bases from J, with 8 bases between. Germline assignment: CDR1 LNHNV and CDR2 YYDKDF (reference sequence). CDR3 size: 13 residues. The CDR3 loop reads CATSGTLNQPQHF. The CDR3 DNA reads as TGTGCCACCAGCGGGACCCTCAATCAGCCCCAGCATTTT.

This rearrangement joins TRBV20-1 to TRBJ2-3; D is ambiguous. CDR1 and CDR2 from the germline V gene are DFQATT and SNEGSKA (reference sequence). This CDR3 has 11 amino acids. With 4 bases removed from V and 6 bases from J, the gap between germline ends came to 8 bases. The CDR3 DNA sequence: TGCAGTGCTATAGGGCCCGATACGCAGTATTTT. Its translation: CSAIGPDTQYF.

This clonotype was observed a handful of times. This sequence joins TRBV27 and TRBJ2-7; 8 nucleotides line up with TRBD1. The V and J ends lost 5 bases and 6 bases, in that order; junction bases with no gene match: 9. The CDR3 spans 14 residues. The germline V gene encodes CDR1 MNHEY and CDR2 SMNVEV (reference sequence). The CDR3 region is CASSQGPGGIEQYF. The CDR3 region has the DNA TGTGCCAGCAGTCAAGGACCAGGGGGCATCGAGCAGTACTTC.

The chain is built from TRBV7-2 and TRBJ1-2; maybe TRBD1 (6 bases). The CDR3 has 13 amino acids. Between the trimmed V and J ends, which lost 2 bases and 8 bases, there was a span of 12 bases. Germline values: CDR1 SGHTA, CDR2 FQGNSA. This CDR3 reads CASSLRTEGGYTF. Written as DNA, the CDR3 is TGTGCCAGCAGCTTACGGACAGAGGGCGGCTACACCTTC.

The chain uses TRBV15 and TRBJ1-1, with TRBD1 as a possible D gene (6 bases). The ends were cut back, 3 bases at V and 1 base at J, with 9 bases in the middle. The CDR3 extends over 14 amino acids. Germline CDR1 reads LNHNV; CDR2 reads YYDKDF (reference sequence). CDR3 sequence reads: CATSRADRNTEAFF. DNA of the CDR3: TGTGCCACCAGCAGGGCGGACAGGAACACTGAAGCTTTCTTT.

The chain uses TRBV20-1 and TRBJ2-3, with TRBD2 as a possible D gene (6 bases). Germline V gene data show CDR1 as DFQATT and CDR2 as SNEGSKA (reference sequence). V lost 0 bases and J lost 2, with 15 bases in between. The CDR3 sequence is 16 residues long. The CDR3 DNA is TGCAGTGCTAGAGATCGCGCCGGGAGTGTCACAGATACGCAGTATTTT. Protein: CSARDRAGSVTDTQYF.

This clonotype occurred once. The V gene is TRBV20-1, the J gene TRBJ1-5, with 10 positions matching TRBD1. V dropped 2 bases and J dropped 11; count of bases not matched to a gene: 12. This CDR3 has 15 amino acids. Germline CDR1 is DFQATT and CDR2 is SNEGSKA (reference sequence). The CDR3 here is CSARPWDRGPEAQHF. The CDR3 nucleotides are TGCAGTGCTAGACCCTGGGACAGGGGCCCCGAGGCCCAGCATTTT.

This chain joins TRBV7-2 and TRBJ1-6; perhaps TRBD1 as D (6 bases). CDR1 and CDR2 from the germline V gene are SGHTA and FQGNSA. V gave up 2 bases and J gave up 14 bases, with 22 bases separating them. The CDR3 totals 16 residues. Written as DNA, the CDR3 is TGTGCCAGCAGCTTATCCCCGAGTGCGGGGGCTCAGGCCCTCCACTTT. Translation: CASSLSPSAGAQALHF.

The rearrangement uses TRBV5-4 and TRBJ1-1; D possibly corresponds to TRBD1 (6 bases). The V gene lost 0 bases and the J gene lost 4 bases, with 16 bases spanning the gap. Per the germline V gene, CDR1 is SGHNT and CDR2 is YYREEE (reference sequence). The CDR3 sequence is 16 residues long. Here the CDR3 DNA reads TGTGCCAGCAGCTTGGGGGCGGGGGGCGGGGGCACTGAAGCTTTCTTT. Translation gives CASSLGAGGGGTEAFF.

The chain employs TRBV6-1 and TRBJ1-6, with 8 bases aligning to TRBD1. The ends lost 8 bases at V and 7 bases at J; junction bases unmatched: 16. CDR1 is MNHNS, CDR2 SASEGT, per germline. The CDR3 length is 17 residues. The CDR3, as DNA: TGTGCCAGCTCCCGGAGGGGCCGGGACAGGATGAATTCACCCCTCCACTTT. Encoded protein: CASSRRGRDRMNSPLHF.

This clonotype was counted a few times. V usage is TRBV15 and J usage is TRBJ1-3; D unresolved. Trimming took 0 bases from V and 0 from J, leaving 6 bases between them. Germline V gene lookup returns CDR1 LNHNV and CDR2 YYDKDF (reference sequence). This CDR3 is built from 15 residues. The CDR3 is CATSRDSYSGNTIYF. The DNA of the CDR3 is TGTGCCACCAGCAGAGACAGTTACTCTGGAAACACCATATATTTT.

The chain carries TRBV7-9 and TRBJ2-1; the D call may be TRBD1 or TRBD2 (5 bases each). The CDR3 covers 15 residues. Per germline, CDR1 SEHNR and CDR2 FQNEAQ (reference sequence). The ends were cut back, 1 base at V and 10 bases at J, with 17 bases in the middle. CDR3 sequence reads: CASSLGGYGTDEQFF. The CDR3 DNA is TGTGCCAGCAGCTTAGGCGGCTATGGGACGGACGAGCAGTTCTTC.

J is TRBJ1-5 and V is TRBV28; a weak D match, TRBD1 (6 bases). Germline-derived CDR1 and CDR2 are MDHEN and SYDVKM. Trimming left V 3 bases short and J 2 bases short, with 14 bases between. The length of the CDR3 is 16 residues. CDR3 nucleotide sequence: TGTGCCAGCAGTTTCCACAGGGCTGGGGGCAATCAGCCCCAGCATTTT. Its translation: CASSFHRAGGNQPQHF.

This chain links TRBV20-1 with TRBJ2-6; D uncertain. This CDR3 is 15 amino acids long. Germline V CDR1 and CDR2: DFQATT, SNEGSKA (reference sequence). Trimming pared 3 bases from V and 0 bases from J, leaving 9 bases between. The CDR3 reads CSASSDNSGANVLTF. The CDR3 DNA follows: TGCAGTGCTAGTTCAGACAACTCTGGGGCCAACGTCCTGACTTTC.

This clonotype has only one observation. The J gene is TRBJ1-6, the V gene TRBV7-2; the match to TRBD1 covers 8 bases. Germline V gene sequence: CDR1 SGHTA, CDR2 FQGNSA. The J segment lost 6 bases and the V segment lost 5 bases, leaving 3 bases of the junction unmatched. This CDR3 spans 14 amino acids. CDR3 nucleotides: TGTGCCAGCAGCCTGGACAGGGTTAATTCACCCCTCCACTTT. It yields the protein CASSLDRVNSPLHF.

This chain connects TRBV18 to TRBJ2-2; D might be TRBD2 (5 bases). V gave up 3 bases and J gave up 5 bases, with 10 bases separating them. The CDR3 sequence is 14 residues long. Germline V gene sequence: CDR1 KGHSH, CDR2 LQKENI. The chain's CDR3 is CASSPSEGTGELFF. As DNA, the CDR3 is TGTGCCAGCTCACCTTCTGAGGGAACCGGGGAGCTGTTTTTT. The full variable domain, with the rest looked up from reference TRBV18 and TRBJ2-2, is NAGVMQNPRHLVRRRGQEARLRCSPMKGHSHVYWYRQLPEEGLKFMVYLQKENIIDESGMPKERFSAEFPKEGPSILRIQQVVRGDSAAYFCASSPSEGTGELFFGEGSRLTVL.

The chain carries TRBV6-1 and TRBJ2-2; the match to TRBD1 covers 7 bases. The germline V gene has CDR1 MNHNS and CDR2 SASEGT. CDR3 size: 15 residues. V gave up 4 bases and J gave up 4 bases; unmatched junction bases: 6. CDR3 in DNA: TGTGCCAGCAGTGCAGGACAGGAGGCCACCGGGGAGCTGTTTTTT. Encoded protein: CASSAGQEATGELFF.

The J gene is TRBJ1-3, the V gene TRBV7-2; no clear D. The V end lost 5 bases, the J end lost 4 bases, and 6 bases lay between the germline ends. The CDR3 contains 12 residues. Germline CDR1 is SGHTA and CDR2 is FQGNSA. The CDR3 spells CASSVGGNTIYF. DNA for the CDR3: TGTGCCAGCAGCGTTGGGGGAAACACCATATATTTT.

The rearrangement uses TRBV20-1 and TRBJ1-5; D call uncertain. This CDR3 spans 14 amino acids. Germline V gene lookup returns CDR1 DFQATT and CDR2 SNEGSKA (reference sequence). The ends were cut back, 3 bases at V and 5 bases at J, with 14 bases in the middle. In DNA form, the CDR3 reads TGCAGTGCTAGGTCGGCCGGAAATGATCAGCCCCAGCATTTT. Protein product: CSARSAGNDQPQHF.

The J gene is TRBJ1-2, the V gene TRBV6-4; 8 nucleotides align to TRBD1. Per the germline V gene, CDR1 is MRHNA and CDR2 is SNTAGT. The CDR3 runs to 13 residues. V shed 5 bases and J 9 bases; nucleotides not matched to a gene: 8. This CDR3 reads CASSSGTGSRYTF. The CDR3 DNA follows: TGTGCCAGCAGTTCCGGGACAGGCTCCCGCTACACCTTC.

This chain connects TRBV20-1 to TRBJ1-2; maybe TRBD1 (6 bases). This CDR3 has 12 amino acids. Looked up from germline, CDR1 is DFQATT and CDR2 is SNEGSKA (reference sequence). V was pared by 5 bases and J by 2 bases, with 9 bases between. Here the CDR3 DNA reads TGCAGTGCTTTCACAGGGAACTATGGCTACACCTTC. It specifies CSAFTGNYGYTF.

A few counts support this clonotype. The chain uses TRBV20-1 and TRBJ1-5; D is uncertain. This CDR3 region has 16 residues. Germline V lookup: CDR1 DFQATT, CDR2 SNEGSKA (reference sequence). V lost 0 bases, J lost 2 bases, and 14 bases lay in between. The chain's CDR3 is CSARDFGLGGNQPQHF. Written as DNA, the CDR3 is TGCAGTGCTAGAGATTTTGGATTAGGCGGCAATCAGCCCCAGCATTTT.

V is TRBV7-8 and J is TRBJ2-7; TRBD2 might be the D (6 bases). Germline V gene sequence: CDR1 SGHVS, CDR2 FQNEAQ. Trimming cost V 2 bases and J 2 bases, with 10 bases left between them. The length of the CDR3 is 14 residues. For the CDR3, the DNA is TGTGCCAGCAGCTTAAAGCGGGTCCCCTACGAGCAGTACTTC. This sequence encodes CASSLKRVPYEQYF.